A selection of T cell receptor beta chains follows, all from one sample in a study of cytomegalovirus exposure and HLA in healthy donors. Clones were sequenced by immunoSEQ multiplex PCR, and TCRdb holds only the in-frame ones, with some missing. The profile shows fewer than 80,000 clones, approximately 71% of them singletons. The sequenced sample was PBMCs. These receptors came from a woman between 35 and 50 years old in good health and CMV-seropositive. Both conserved end residues are part of each CDR3. The order of the fields is clone size, V gene, D gene, J gene, CDR3 protein, CDR3 DNA. D genes are given only for firm matches. Rows give clone size only sometimes, using once, few, many, or a class for an expanded clone.

abundance: -
v_gene: TRBV7-2
d_gene: TRBD1
j_gene: TRBJ1-2
CDR3aa: CASSWDSPRASF
CDR3nt: TGTGCCAGCAGCTGGGACAGCCCGAGGGCCTCGTTC

abundance: -
v_gene: TRBV4-2
d_gene: TRBD1
j_gene: TRBJ2-7
CDR3aa: CASSLPGQGNSEQYF
CDR3nt: TGTGCCAGCAGCCTCCCGGGACAGGGTAACTCCGAGCAGTACTTC

abundance: -
v_gene: TRBV7-2
d_gene: -
j_gene: TRBJ2-2
CDR3aa: CASSQRTGNTGELFF
CDR3nt: TGTGCCAGCAGCCAAAGGACTGGGAACACCGGGGAGCTGTTTTTT

abundance: -
v_gene: TRBV29-1
d_gene: TRBD1
j_gene: TRBJ1-1
CDR3aa: CSAGAAGQYTEAFF
CDR3nt: TGCAGCGCTGGGGCCGCGGGACAGTACACTGAAGCTTTCTTT

abundance: -
v_gene: TRBV6-5
d_gene: -
j_gene: TRBJ1-2
CDR3aa: CASSYSRGGTSYGYTF
CDR3nt: TGTGCCAGCAGTTACTCGAGAGGTGGCACCAGCTATGGCTACACCTTC

abundance: -
v_gene: TRBV30
d_gene: TRBD1
j_gene: TRBJ2-7
CDR3aa: CAWSVGQGHFDEQYF
CDR3nt: TGTGCCTGGAGCGTGGGACAGGGGCACTTCGACGAGCAGTACTTC

abundance: -
v_gene: TRBV30
d_gene: TRBD1
j_gene: TRBJ2-7
CDR3aa: CAWSAGTVLGEQYF
CDR3nt: TGTGCCTGGAGTGCCGGGACAGTTCTTGGTGAGCAGTACTTC

abundance: -
v_gene: TRBV5-1
d_gene: TRBD1
j_gene: TRBJ1-6
CDR3aa: CASSLGDRENSPLHF
CDR3nt: TGCGCCAGCAGCTTGGGGGACAGGGAAAATTCACCCCTCCACTTT

abundance: once
v_gene: TRBV7-9
d_gene: -
j_gene: TRBJ1-1
CDR3aa: CASSLAGKNTEAFF
CDR3nt: TGTGCCAGCAGCCTCGCCGGGAAGAACACTGAAGCTTTCTTT

abundance: -
v_gene: TRBV30
d_gene: -
j_gene: TRBJ1-4
CDR3aa: CAWSHTQGELFF
CDR3nt: TGTGCCTGGAGCCACACTCAGGGTGAACTGTTTTTT

abundance: -
v_gene: TRBV18
d_gene: -
j_gene: TRBJ1-1
CDR3aa: CASSPGAGWDTEAFF
CDR3nt: TGTGCCAGCTCACCAGGGGCAGGGTGGGACACTGAAGCTTTCTTT

abundance: -
v_gene: TRBV11-2
d_gene: -
j_gene: TRBJ2-1
CDR3aa: CASGNIVYNEQFF
CDR3nt: TGTGCCAGTGGTAACATCGTCTACAATGAGCAGTTCTTC

abundance: -
v_gene: TRBV7-8
d_gene: TRBD1
j_gene: TRBJ2-2
CDR3aa: CASRPRQGRTGELFF
CDR3nt: TGTGCCAGCAGGCCTAGACAGGGGCGCACCGGGGAGCTGTTTTTT

abundance: -
v_gene: TRBV5-1
d_gene: -
j_gene: TRBJ2-5
CDR3aa: CASSPMGGGQETQYF
CDR3nt: TGCGCCAGCAGCCCCATGGGAGGGGGCCAAGAGACCCAGTACTTC

abundance: -
v_gene: TRBV7-9
d_gene: TRBD1
j_gene: TRBJ2-7
CDR3aa: CASSPDRVHPYEQYF
CDR3nt: TGTGCCAGCAGCCCGGACAGGGTGCATCCCTACGAGCAGTACTTC

abundance: once
v_gene: TRBV7-9
d_gene: TRBD1
j_gene: TRBJ1-6
CDR3aa: CSSSLDRGRAYNSPLHF
CDR3nt: TGTTCCAGCAGCTTAGATAGGGGGCGCGCCTATAATTCACCCCTCCACTTT

abundance: once
v_gene: TRBV19
d_gene: -
j_gene: TRBJ2-2
CDR3aa: CASSLQGPDTGELFF
CDR3nt: TGTGCCAGTAGCCTCCAGGGGCCGGACACCGGGGAGCTGTTTTTT

abundance: -
v_gene: TRBV5-4
d_gene: TRBD2
j_gene: TRBJ2-1
CDR3aa: CASSPGTSGGAGTEQFF
CDR3nt: TGTGCCAGCAGCCCCGGGACTAGCGGGGGGGCTGGGACTGAGCAGTTCTTC

abundance: -
v_gene: TRBV30
d_gene: -
j_gene: TRBJ1-3
CDR3aa: CAWSVRDTIYF
CDR3nt: TGTGCCTGGAGTGTACGGGACACCATATATTTT

abundance: -
v_gene: TRBV19
d_gene: -
j_gene: TRBJ2-3
CDR3aa: CASSSRTATDTQYF
CDR3nt: TGTGCCAGTAGTAGCCGGACAGCCACAGATACGCAGTATTTT

abundance: -
v_gene: TRBV11-3
d_gene: TRBD2
j_gene: TRBJ2-1
CDR3aa: CASSLDGTSGGEQFF
CDR3nt: TGTGCCAGCAGCTTAGATGGCACTAGCGGGGGCGAGCAGTTCTTC

abundance: -
v_gene: TRBV2
d_gene: -
j_gene: TRBJ2-7
CDR3aa: CATSTSLSPYEQYF
CDR3nt: TGTGCCACTTCGACAAGTCTTTCGCCCTACGAGCAGTACTTC

abundance: -
v_gene: TRBV28
d_gene: -
j_gene: TRBJ2-1
CDR3aa: CASSSDKVYNEQFF
CDR3nt: TGTGCCAGCAGTTCAGACAAGGTTTACAATGAGCAGTTCTTC

abundance: -
v_gene: TRBV7-2
d_gene: -
j_gene: TRBJ2-2
CDR3aa: CASSFRRGLNTGELFF
CDR3nt: TGTGCCAGCAGCTTCCGGAGGGGCCTAAACACCGGGGAGCTGTTTTTT

abundance: -
v_gene: TRBV30
d_gene: TRBD1
j_gene: TRBJ1-2
CDR3aa: CAARQGALYGYTF
CDR3nt: TGTGCCGCCCGCCAGGGGGCTCTCTATGGCTACACCTTC

abundance: -
v_gene: TRBV30
d_gene: TRBD1
j_gene: TRBJ1-5
CDR3aa: CAWSTQGNQPQHF
CDR3nt: TGTGCCTGGAGTACACAGGGGAATCAGCCCCAGCATTTT

abundance: -
v_gene: TRBV10-3
d_gene: -
j_gene: TRBJ1-4
CDR3aa: CAISDVRLATNEKLFF
CDR3nt: TGTGCCATCAGTGATGTTCGACTGGCAACTAATGAAAAACTGTTTTTT

abundance: -
v_gene: TRBV2
d_gene: TRBD1
j_gene: TRBJ2-7
CDR3aa: CASRLRSGTGAYF
CDR3nt: TGTGCCAGCAGGCTCCGATCCGGGACAGGGGCCTACTTC

abundance: -
v_gene: TRBV5-4
d_gene: TRBD2
j_gene: TRBJ2-1
CDR3aa: CASSLALAGVTNYYNEQFF
CDR3nt: TGTGCCAGCAGCTTGGCTCTAGCGGGGGTCACCAATTACTACAATGAGCAGTTCTTC

abundance: -
v_gene: TRBV5-1
d_gene: TRBD1
j_gene: TRBJ1-1
CDR3aa: CASSFQGTGVTEAFF
CDR3nt: TGCGCCAGCAGCTTTCAAGGGACAGGGGTCACTGAAGCTTTCTTT

abundance: -
v_gene: TRBV11-2
d_gene: -
j_gene: TRBJ1-5
CDR3aa: CASSLGPTGINQPQHF
CDR3nt: TGTGCCAGCAGCTTAGGCCCCACAGGGATCAATCAGCCCCAGCATTTT

abundance: -
v_gene: TRBV5-1
d_gene: TRBD1
j_gene: TRBJ1-2
CDR3aa: CASSFQDRAYGYTF
CDR3nt: TGCGCCAGCAGCTTTCAGGACAGGGCCTATGGCTACACCTTC

abundance: -
v_gene: TRBV5-1
d_gene: -
j_gene: TRBJ1-1
CDR3aa: CASRIREGNTEAFF
CDR3nt: TGCGCCAGCAGAATCAGGGAGGGGAACACTGAAGCTTTCTTT

abundance: -
v_gene: TRBV19
d_gene: -
j_gene: TRBJ2-7
CDR3aa: CASSPSAGYEQYF
CDR3nt: TGTGCCAGTAGTCCCTCGGCAGGATACGAGCAGTACTTC

abundance: -
v_gene: TRBV6-5
d_gene: -
j_gene: TRBJ1-1
CDR3aa: CASSFGGEGTEAFF
CDR3nt: TGTGCCAGCAGTTTCGGGGGTGAGGGGACTGAAGCTTTCTTT

abundance: -
v_gene: TRBV6-5
d_gene: -
j_gene: TRBJ1-1
CDR3aa: CASIDRGAEAFF
CDR3nt: TGTGCCAGCATCGACCGGGGGGCTGAAGCTTTCTTT

abundance: -
v_gene: TRBV19
d_gene: TRBD1
j_gene: TRBJ1-2
CDR3aa: CASSPGTGRNYGYTF
CDR3nt: TGTGCCAGTAGTCCGGGGACAGGGAGGAACTATGGCTACACCTTC

abundance: -
v_gene: TRBV4-3
d_gene: TRBD2
j_gene: TRBJ2-1
CDR3aa: CASSQDLAGGPSQEQFF
CDR3nt: TGCGCCAGCAGCCAAGATCTTGCGGGGGGGCCAAGTCAGGAGCAGTTCTTC

abundance: few
v_gene: TRBV9
d_gene: -
j_gene: TRBJ1-1
CDR3aa: CASSGQGADTEAFF
CDR3nt: TGTGCCAGCAGCGGTCAGGGCGCCGACACTGAAGCTTTCTTT

abundance: once
v_gene: TRBV7-2
d_gene: -
j_gene: TRBJ1-6
CDR3aa: CASSSAGNSPLHF
CDR3nt: TGTGCCAGCAGTTCAGCAGGGAATTCACCCCTCCACTTT